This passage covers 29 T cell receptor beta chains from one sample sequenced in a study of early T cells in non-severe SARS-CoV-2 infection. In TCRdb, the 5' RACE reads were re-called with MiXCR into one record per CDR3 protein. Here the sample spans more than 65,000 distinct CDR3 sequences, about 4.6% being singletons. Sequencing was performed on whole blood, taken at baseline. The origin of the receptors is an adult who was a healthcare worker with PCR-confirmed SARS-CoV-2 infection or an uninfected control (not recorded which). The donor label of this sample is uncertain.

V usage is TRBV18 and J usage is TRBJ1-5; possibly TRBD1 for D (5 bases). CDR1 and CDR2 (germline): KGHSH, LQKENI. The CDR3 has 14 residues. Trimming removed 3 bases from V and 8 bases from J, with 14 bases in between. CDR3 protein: CASSPLGGDEPQHF. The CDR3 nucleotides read TGTGCCAGCTCACCTCTGGGAGGGGACGAGCCCCAGCATTTT.

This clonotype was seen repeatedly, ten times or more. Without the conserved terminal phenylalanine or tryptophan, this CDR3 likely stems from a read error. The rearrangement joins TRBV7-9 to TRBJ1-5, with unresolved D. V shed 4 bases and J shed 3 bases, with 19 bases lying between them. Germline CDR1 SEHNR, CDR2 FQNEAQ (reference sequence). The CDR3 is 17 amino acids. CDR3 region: CASSSGRGLRANQPQHL. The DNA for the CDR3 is TGTGCCAGCAGCTCCGGAAGAGGGCTTAGGGCCAATCAGCCCCAGCATTTG.

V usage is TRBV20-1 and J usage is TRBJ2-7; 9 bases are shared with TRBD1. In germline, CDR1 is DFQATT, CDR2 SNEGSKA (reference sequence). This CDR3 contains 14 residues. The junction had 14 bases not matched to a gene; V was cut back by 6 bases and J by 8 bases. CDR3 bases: TGCAGTGCGGACGGGACAGGGCAAACGAACCAGCAGTACTTC. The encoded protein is CSADGTGQTNQQYF.

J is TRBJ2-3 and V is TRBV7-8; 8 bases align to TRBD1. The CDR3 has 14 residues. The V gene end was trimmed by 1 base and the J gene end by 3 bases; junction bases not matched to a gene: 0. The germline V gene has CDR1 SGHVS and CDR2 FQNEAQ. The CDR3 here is CASSLGQGTDTQYF. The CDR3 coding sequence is TGTGCCAGCAGCTTAGGACAGGGGACAGATACGCAGTATTTT.

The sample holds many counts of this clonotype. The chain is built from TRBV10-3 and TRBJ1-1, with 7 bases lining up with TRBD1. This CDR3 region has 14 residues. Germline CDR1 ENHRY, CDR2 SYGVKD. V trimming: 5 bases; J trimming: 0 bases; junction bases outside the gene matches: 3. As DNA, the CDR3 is TGTGCCATCAGTAGGGACAGCCTGAACACTGAAGCTTTCTTT. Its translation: CAISRDSLNTEAFF.

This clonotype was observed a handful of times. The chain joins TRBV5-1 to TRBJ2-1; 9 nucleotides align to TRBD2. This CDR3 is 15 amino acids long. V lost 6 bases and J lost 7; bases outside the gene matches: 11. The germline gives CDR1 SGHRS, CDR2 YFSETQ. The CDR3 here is CASTPQAGGLNEQFF. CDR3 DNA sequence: TGCGCCAGCACACCACAAGCGGGGGGCCTTAATGAGCAGTTCTTC.

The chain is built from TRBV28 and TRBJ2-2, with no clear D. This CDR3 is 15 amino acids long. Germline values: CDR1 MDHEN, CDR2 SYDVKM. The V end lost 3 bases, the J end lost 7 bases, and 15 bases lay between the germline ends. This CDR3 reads CASSFRLGMGGELFF. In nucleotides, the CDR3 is TGTGCCAGCAGTTTTAGGCTGGGTATGGGCGGGGAGCTGTTTTTT. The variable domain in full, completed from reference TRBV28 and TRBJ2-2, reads DVKVTQSSRYLVKRTGEKVFLECVQDMDHENMFWYRQDPGLGLRLIYFSYDVKMKEKGDIPEGYSVSREKKERFSLILESASTNQTSMYLCASSFRLGMGGELFFGEGSRLTVL.

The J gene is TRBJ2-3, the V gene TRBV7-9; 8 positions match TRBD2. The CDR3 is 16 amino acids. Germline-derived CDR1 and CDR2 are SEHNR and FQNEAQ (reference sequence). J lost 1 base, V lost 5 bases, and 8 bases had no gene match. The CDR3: CASSPIAGSGTDTQYF. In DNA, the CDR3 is TGTGCCAGCAGCCCAATAGCGGGGAGCGGCACAGATACGCAGTATTTT.

The CDR3: CASTYGTPLSGGYTF. CDR3 DNA sequence: TGTGCCAGCACCTATGGGACTCCCCTCTCCGGCGGCTACACCTTC. The gene calls are TRBV6-5 and TRBJ1-2, with a tentative D call TRBD1 (5 bases). The V and J ends lost 7 bases and 8 bases respectively, with 23 bases between them. CDR1 is MNHEY and CDR2 is SVGAGI in the germline V gene. CDR3 size: 15 residues.

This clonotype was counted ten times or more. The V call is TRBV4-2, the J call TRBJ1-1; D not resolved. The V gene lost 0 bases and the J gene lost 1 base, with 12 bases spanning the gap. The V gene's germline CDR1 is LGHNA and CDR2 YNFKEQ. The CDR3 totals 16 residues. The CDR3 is CASSQDWSLRNTEAFF. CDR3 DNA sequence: TGTGCCAGCAGCCAAGATTGGAGCCTGAGGAACACTGAAGCTTTCTTT.

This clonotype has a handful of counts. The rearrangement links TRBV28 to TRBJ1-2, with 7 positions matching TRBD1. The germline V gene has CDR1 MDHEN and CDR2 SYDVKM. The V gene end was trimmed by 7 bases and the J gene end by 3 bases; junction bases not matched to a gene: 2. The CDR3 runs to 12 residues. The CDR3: CASNTGDYGYTF. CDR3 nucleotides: TGTGCCAGCAATACAGGGGACTATGGCTACACCTTC.

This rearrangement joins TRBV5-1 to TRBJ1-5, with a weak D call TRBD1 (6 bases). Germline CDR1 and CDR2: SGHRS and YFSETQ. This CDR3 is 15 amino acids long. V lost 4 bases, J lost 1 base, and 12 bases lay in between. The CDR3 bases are TGCGCCAGCAGCCCCTATGGACAGAGCAATCAGCCCCAGCATTTT. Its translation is CASSPYGQSNQPQHF. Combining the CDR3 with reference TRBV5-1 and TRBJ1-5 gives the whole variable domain KAGVTQTPRYLIKTRGQQVTLSCSPISGHRSVSWYQQTPGQGLQFLFEYFSETQRNKGNFPGRFSGRQFSNSRSEMNVSTLELGDSALYLCASSPYGQSNQPQHFGDGTRLSIL.

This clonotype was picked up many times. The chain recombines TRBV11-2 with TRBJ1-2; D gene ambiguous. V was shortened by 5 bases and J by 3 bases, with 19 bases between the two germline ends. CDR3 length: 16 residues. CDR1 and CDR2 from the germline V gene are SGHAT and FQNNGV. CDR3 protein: CASSPVKGGIHYGYTF. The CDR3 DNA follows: TGTGCCAGCAGCCCGGTGAAAGGTGGGATACACTATGGCTACACCTTC.

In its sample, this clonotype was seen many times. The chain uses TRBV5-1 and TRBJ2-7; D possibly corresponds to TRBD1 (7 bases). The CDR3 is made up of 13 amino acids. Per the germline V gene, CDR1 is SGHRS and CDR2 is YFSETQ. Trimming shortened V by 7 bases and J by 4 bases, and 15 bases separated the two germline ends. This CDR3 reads CASRLGQVYEQYF. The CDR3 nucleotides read TGCGCCAGCCGACTAGGACAGGTGTACGAGCAGTACTTC.

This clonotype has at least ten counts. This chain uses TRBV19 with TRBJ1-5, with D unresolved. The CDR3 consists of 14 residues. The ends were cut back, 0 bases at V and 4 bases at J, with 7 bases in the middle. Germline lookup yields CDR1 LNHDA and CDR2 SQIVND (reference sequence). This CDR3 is CASSIEGGNQPQHF. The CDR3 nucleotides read TGTGCCAGTAGTATAGAGGGCGGGAATCAGCCCCAGCATTTT.

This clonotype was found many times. CDR3 sequence (DNA): TGTGCCATCAGCGAGAAAGGACGGAGCTCCTACGAGCAGTACTTC. Protein product: CAISEKGRSSYEQYF. V is TRBV10-3 and J is TRBJ2-7, with D unresolved. The CDR3 loop spans 15 amino acids. Trimming took 6 bases from V and 0 from J, leaving 15 bases between them. In germline, CDR1 is ENHRY, CDR2 SYGVKD.

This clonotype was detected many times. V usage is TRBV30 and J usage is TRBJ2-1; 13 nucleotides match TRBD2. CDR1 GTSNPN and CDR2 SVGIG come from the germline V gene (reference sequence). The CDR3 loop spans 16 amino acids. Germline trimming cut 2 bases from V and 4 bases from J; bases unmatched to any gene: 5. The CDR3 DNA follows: TGTGCCTGGAGTTTGGGGACTAGCGGGGTTTACAATGAGCAGTTCTTC. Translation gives CAWSLGTSGVYNEQFF.

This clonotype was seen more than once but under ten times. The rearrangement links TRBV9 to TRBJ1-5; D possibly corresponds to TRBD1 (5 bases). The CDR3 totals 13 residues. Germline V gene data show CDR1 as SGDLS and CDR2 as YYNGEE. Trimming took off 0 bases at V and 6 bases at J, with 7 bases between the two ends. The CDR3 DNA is TGTGCCAGCAGCGTAGGGGGCGGTCAGCCCCAGCATTTT. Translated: CASSVGGGQPQHF.

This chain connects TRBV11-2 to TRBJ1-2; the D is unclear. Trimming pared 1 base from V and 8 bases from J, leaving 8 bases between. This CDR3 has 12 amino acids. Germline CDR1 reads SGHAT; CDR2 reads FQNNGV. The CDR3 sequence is CASSLVYGGYTF. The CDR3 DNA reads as TGTGCCAGCAGCTTAGTTTACGGGGGCTACACCTTC.

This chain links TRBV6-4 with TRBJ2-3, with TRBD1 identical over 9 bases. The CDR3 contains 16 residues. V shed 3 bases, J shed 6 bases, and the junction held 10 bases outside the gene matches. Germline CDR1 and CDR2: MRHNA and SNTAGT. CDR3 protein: CASSESTGGGTDTQYF. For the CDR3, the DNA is TGTGCCAGCAGTGAGTCGACAGGGGGTGGGACTGATACGCAGTATTTT.

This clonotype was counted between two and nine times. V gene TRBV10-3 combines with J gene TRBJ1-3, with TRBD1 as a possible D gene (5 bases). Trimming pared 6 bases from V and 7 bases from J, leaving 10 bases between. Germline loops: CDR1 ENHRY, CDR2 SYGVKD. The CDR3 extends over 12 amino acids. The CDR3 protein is CAISQGTNTIYF. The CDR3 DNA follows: TGTGCCATCAGCCAGGGAACCAACACCATATATTTT.

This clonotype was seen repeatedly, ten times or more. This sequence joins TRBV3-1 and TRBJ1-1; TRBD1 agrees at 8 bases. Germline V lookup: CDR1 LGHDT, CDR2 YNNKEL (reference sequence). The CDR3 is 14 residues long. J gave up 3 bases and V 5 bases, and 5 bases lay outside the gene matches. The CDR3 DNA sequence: TGTGCCAGCAGCACCGGGACAGGATACACTGAAGCTTTCTTT. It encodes CASSTGTGYTEAFF.

The CDR3 coding sequence is TGTGCCAGCAGCCTGACAGGGGGTAGTTCCGTGGCTTTCTTT. Residues: CASSLTGGSSVAFF. The chain carries TRBV7-3 and TRBJ1-1; 9 positions agree with TRBD1. CDR3 length: 14 amino acids. Germline assignment: CDR1 SGHTA and CDR2 FQGTGA. Trimming at V came to 5 bases and at J to 11 bases, leaving 12 bases not matched to a gene. Complete variable domain (other parts from reference TRBV7-3 and TRBJ1-1): GAGVSQTPSNKVTEKGKYVELRCDPISGHTALYWYRQSLGQGPEFLIYFQGTGAADDSGLPNDRFFAVRPEGSVSTLKIQRTERGDSAVYLCASSLTGGSSVAFFGQGTRLTVV.

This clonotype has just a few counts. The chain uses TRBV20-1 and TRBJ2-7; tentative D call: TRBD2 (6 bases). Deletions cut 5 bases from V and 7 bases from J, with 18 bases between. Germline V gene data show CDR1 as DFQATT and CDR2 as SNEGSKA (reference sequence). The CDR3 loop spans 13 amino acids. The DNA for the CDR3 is TGCAGTGCTCCTAGGGGAGGCGGAGGGGAGCAGTACTTC. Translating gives CSAPRGGGGEQYF.

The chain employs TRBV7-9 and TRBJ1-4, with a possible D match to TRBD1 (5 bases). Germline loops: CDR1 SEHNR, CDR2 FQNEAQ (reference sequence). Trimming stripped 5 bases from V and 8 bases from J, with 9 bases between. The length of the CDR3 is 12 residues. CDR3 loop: CASSLRTEKLFF. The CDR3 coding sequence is TGTGCCAGCAGCCTACGGACAGAAAAACTGTTTTTT.

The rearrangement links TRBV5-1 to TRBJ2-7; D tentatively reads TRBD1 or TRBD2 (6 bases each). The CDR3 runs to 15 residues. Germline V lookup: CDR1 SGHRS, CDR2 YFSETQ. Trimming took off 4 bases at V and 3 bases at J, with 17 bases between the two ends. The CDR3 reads CASSTDGGSFYEQYF. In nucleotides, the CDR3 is TGCGCCAGCAGCACCGACGGGGGCTCCTTCTACGAGCAGTACTTC.

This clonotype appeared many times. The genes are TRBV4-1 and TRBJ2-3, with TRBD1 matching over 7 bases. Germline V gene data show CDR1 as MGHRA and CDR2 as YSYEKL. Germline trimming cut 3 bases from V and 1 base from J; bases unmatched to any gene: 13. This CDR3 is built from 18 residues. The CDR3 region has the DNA TGCGCCAGCAGCCAGGCCCTTACAGGGGTTGAGGGCACAGATACGCAGTATTTT. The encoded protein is CASSQALTGVEGTDTQYF.

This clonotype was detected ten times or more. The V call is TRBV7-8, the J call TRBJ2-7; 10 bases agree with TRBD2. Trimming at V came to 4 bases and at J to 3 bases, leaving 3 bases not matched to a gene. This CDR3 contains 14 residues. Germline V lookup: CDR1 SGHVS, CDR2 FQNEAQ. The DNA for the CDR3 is TGTGCCAGCAGCTCAGCGGGGGGGTACTACGAGCAGTACTTC. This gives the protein CASSSAGGYYEQYF. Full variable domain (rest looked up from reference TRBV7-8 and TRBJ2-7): GAGVSQSPRYKVAKRGQDVALRCDPISGHVSLFWYQQALGQGPEFLTYFQNEAQLDKSGLPSDRFFAERPEGSVSTLKIQRTQQEDSAVYLCASSSAGGYYEQYFGPGTRLTVT.

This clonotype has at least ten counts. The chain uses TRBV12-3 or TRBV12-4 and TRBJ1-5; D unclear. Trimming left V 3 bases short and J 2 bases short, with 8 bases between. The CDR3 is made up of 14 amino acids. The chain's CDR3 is CASSLSTGNQPQHF. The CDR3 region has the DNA TGTGCCAGCAGTTTGTCAACGGGCAATCAGCCCCAGCATTTT.